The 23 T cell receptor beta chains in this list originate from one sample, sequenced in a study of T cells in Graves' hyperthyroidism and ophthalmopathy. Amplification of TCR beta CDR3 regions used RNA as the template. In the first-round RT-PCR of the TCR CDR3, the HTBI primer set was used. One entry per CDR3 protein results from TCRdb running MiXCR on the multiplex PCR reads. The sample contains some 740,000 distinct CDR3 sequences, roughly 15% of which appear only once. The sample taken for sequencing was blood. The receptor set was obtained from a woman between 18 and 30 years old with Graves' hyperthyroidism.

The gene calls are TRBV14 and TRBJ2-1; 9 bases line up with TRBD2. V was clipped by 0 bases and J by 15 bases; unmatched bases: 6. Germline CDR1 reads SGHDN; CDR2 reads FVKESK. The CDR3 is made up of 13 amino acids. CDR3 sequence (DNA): TGTGCCAGCAGCCAAGATTCCCCGACTAGCGGGTTCTTC. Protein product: CASSQDSPTSGFF.

In nucleotides, the CDR3 is TGTGCCAGCAGCTTAGAGTTGCCCGGGGAGCTGTTTTTT. Translated: CASSLELPGELFF. The chain carries TRBV7-9 and TRBJ2-2; no clear D gene. The V gene lost 1 base and the J gene lost 6 bases, with 6 bases spanning the gap. CDR3 length: 13 amino acids. Germline loops: CDR1 SEHNR, CDR2 FQNEAQ (reference sequence). Supplemented by reference TRBV7-9 and TRBJ2-2, the full variable domain reads DTGVSQNPRHKITKRGQNVTFRCDPISEHNRLYWYRQTLGQGPEFLTYFQNEAQLEKSRLLSDRFSAERPKGSFSTLEIQRTEQGDSAMYLCASSLELPGELFFGEGSRLTVL.

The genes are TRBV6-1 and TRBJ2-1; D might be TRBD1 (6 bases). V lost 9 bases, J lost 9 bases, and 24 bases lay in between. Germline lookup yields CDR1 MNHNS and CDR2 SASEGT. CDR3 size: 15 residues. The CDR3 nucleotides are TGTGCCAGTTTCCCAACAGGGCGCAGACTGTCTGAGCAGTTCTTC. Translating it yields CASFPTGRRLSEQFF.

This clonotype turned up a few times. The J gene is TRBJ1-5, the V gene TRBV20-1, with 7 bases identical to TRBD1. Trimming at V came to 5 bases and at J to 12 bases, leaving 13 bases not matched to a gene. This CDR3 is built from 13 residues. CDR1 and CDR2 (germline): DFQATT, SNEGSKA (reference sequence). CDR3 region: CSAYLTGQERQHF. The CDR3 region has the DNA TGCAGTGCTTATCTGACAGGGCAGGAGCGCCAGCATTTT.

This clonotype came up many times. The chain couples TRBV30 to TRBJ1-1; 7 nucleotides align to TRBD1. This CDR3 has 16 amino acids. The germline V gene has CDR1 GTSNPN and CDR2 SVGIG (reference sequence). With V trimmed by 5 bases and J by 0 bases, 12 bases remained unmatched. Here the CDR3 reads CAWATTGFWVNTEAFF. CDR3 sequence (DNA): TGTGCCTGGGCCACGACAGGGTTTTGGGTGAACACTGAAGCTTTCTTT. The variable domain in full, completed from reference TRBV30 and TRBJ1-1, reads SQTIHQWPATLVQPVGSPLSLECTVEGTSNPNLYWYRQAAGRGLQLLFYSVGIGQISSEVPQNLSASRPQDRQFILSSKKLLLSDSGFYLCAWATTGFWVNTEAFFGQGTRLTVV.

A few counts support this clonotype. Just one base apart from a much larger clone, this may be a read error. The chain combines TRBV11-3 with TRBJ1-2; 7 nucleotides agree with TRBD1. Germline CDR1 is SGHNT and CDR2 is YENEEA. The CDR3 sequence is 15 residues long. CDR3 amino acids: CASSLGPTGVYGCTF. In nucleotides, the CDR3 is TGTGCCAGCAGCTTAGGCCCTACAGGGGTCTATGGCTGCACCTTC.

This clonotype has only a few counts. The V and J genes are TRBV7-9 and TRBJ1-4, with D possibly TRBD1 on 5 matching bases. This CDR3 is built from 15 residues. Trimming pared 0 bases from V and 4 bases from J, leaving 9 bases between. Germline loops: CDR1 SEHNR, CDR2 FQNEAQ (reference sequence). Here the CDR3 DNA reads TGTGCCAGCAGCTTAGCAGGACATAGTAATGAAAAACTGTTTTTT. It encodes CASSLAGHSNEKLFF. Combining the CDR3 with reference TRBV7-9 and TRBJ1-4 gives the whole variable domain DTGVSQNPRHKITKRGQNVTFRCDPISEHNRLYWYRQTLGQGPEFLTYFQNEAQLEKSRLLSDRFSAERPKGSFSTLEIQRTEQGDSAMYLCASSLAGHSNEKLFFGSGTQLSVL.

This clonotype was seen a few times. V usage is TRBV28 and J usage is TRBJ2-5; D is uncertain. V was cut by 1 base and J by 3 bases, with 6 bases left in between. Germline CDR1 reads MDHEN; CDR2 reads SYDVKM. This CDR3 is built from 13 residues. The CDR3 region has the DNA TGTGCCAGCAGTTTATTTCCGGAAGAGACCCAGTACTTC. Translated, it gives CASSLFPEETQYF.

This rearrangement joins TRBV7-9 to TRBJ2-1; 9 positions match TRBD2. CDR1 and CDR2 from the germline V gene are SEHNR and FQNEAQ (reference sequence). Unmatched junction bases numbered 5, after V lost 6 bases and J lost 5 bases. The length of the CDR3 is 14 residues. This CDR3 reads CASRRREGHNEQFF. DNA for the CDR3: TGTGCCAGCAGGAGGCGGGAGGGCCACAATGAGCAGTTCTTC.

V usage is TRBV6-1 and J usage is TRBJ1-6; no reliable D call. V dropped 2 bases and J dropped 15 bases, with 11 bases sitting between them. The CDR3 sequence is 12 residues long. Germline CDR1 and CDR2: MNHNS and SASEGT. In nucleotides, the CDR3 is TGTGCCAGCAGTGAAAGTACCATGAACCTCCACTTT. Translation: CASSESTMNLHF.

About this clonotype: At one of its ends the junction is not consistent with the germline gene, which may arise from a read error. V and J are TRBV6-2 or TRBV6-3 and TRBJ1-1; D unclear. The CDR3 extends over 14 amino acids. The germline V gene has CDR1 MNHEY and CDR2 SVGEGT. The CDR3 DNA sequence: TGTGCCAGCAGTTACGACGCCCTCCTTGCTGAAGCTTCCTTT. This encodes CASSYDALLAEASF.

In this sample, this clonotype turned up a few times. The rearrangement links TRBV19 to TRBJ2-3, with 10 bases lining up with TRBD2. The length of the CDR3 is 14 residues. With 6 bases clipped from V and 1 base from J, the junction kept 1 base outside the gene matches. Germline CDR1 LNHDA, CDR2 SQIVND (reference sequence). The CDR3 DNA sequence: TGTGCCAGTAGCGGGACTAGCGGCACAGATACGCAGTATTTT. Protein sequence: CASSGTSGTDTQYF. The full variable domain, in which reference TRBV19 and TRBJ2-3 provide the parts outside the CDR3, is DGGITQSPKYLFRKEGQNVTLSCEQNLNHDAMYWYRQDPGQGLRLIYYSQIVNDFQKGDIAEGYSVSREKKESFPLTVTSAQKNPTAFYLCASSGTSGTDTQYFGPGTRLTVL.

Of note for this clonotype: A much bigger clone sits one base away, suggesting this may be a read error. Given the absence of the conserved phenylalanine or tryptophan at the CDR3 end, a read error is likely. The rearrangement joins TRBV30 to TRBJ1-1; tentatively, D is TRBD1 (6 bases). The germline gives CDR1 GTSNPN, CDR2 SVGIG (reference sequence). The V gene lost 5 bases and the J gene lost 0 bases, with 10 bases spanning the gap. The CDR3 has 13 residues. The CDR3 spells CAWGRGMNTEAFL. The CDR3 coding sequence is TGTGCCTGGGGGAGGGGGATGAACACTGAAGCTTTCCTT.

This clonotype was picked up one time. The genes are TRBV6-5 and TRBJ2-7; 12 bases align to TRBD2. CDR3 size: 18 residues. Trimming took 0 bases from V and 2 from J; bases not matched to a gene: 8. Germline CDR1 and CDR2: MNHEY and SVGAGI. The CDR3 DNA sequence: TGTGCCAGCAGTTACTCGATACTAGCGGGAGGACGGACCTACGAGCAGTACTTC. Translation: CASSYSILAGGRTYEQYF.

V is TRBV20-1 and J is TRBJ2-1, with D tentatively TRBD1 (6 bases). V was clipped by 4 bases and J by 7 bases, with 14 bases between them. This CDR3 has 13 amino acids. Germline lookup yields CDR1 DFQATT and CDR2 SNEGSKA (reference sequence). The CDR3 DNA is TGCAGTGCTACCCGACAGGTTGGGAATGAGCAGTTCTTC. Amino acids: CSATRQVGNEQFF.

The CDR3 sequence is CASSLVSGLGDEQYF. The CDR3 nucleotides read TGCGCCAGCAGCTTGGTGTCGGGACTAGGGGATGAGCAGTACTTC. V and J are TRBV5-1 and TRBJ2-7; 8 nucleotides align to TRBD2. V shed 0 bases, J shed 7 bases, and the junction held 9 bases outside the gene matches. The CDR3 length is 15 residues. Germline CDR1 reads SGHRS; CDR2 reads YFSETQ.

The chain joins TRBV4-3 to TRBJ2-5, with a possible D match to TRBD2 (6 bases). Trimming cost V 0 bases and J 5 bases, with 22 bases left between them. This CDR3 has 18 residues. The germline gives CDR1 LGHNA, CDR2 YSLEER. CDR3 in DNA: TGCGCCAGCAGCCAAGATAGGGTTGGGCGGGGAGGATTTGAGACCCAGTACTTC. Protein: CASSQDRVGRGGFETQYF.

The CDR3 sequence is CASSSRTAYSGNTIYF. The CDR3 coding sequence is TGTGCCAGCAGCTCAAGAACAGCTTACTCTGGAAACACCATATATTTT. The gene calls are TRBV7-9 and TRBJ1-3; D call uncertain. Deletions cut 4 bases from V and 0 bases from J, with 13 bases between. The length of the CDR3 is 16 residues. CDR1 is SEHNR, CDR2 FQNEAQ, per germline (reference sequence).

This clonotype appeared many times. The CDR3 sequence: CASSLVGQMNTEAFF. The CDR3, as DNA: TGCGCCAGCAGCTTGGTTGGACAGATGAACACTGAAGCTTTCTTT. This sequence joins TRBV5-1 and TRBJ1-1; D possibly corresponds to TRBD1 (6 bases). This CDR3 is built from 15 residues. Germline V gene lookup returns CDR1 SGHRS and CDR2 YFSETQ. Trimming shortened V by 0 bases and J by 0 bases, and 9 bases separated the two germline ends.

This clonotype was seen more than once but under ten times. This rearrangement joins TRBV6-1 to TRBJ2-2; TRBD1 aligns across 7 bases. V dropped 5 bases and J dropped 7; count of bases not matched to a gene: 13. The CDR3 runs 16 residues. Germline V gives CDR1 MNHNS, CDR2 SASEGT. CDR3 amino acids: CASSFSMSGGFGELFF. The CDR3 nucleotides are TGTGCCAGCAGTTTTTCAATGTCAGGGGGATTCGGGGAGCTGTTTTTT.

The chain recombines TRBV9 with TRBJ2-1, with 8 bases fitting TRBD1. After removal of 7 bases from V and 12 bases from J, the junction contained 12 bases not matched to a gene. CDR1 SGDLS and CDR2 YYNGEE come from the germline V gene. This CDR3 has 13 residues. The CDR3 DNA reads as TGTGCCAGCGGAGGCACAGGGGGTGGCGGGCAGTTCTTC. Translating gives CASGGTGGGGQFF.

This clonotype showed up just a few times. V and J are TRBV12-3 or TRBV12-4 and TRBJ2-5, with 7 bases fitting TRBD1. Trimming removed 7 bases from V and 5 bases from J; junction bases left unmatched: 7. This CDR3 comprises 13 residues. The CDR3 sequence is CASTKQGSETQYF. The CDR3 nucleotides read TGTGCCAGCACAAAACAGGGGAGCGAGACCCAGTACTTC.

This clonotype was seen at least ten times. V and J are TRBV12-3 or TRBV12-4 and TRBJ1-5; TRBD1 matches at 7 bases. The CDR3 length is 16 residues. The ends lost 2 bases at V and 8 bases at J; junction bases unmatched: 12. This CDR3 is CASSLMALRGKEPQHF. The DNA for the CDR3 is TGTGCCAGCAGTTTAATGGCGCTCAGGGGGAAGGAGCCCCAGCATTTT.